The TCR beta chain described here comes from a study of T cell clones after liver transplantation. Study-wide context: In this trial, immunosuppression withdrawal was attempted within 2 years of liver transplant. Standard immunosuppression, with no induction, continued until 12-24 months after transplant.

TCRdb's copy holds only in-frame clones and misses some; the assay was immunoSEQ multiplex PCR. The sample lists some 50,000 clones, about 70% occurring once. This CDR3 comprises 13 residues. V was trimmed by 4 bases and J by 4 bases, leaving 10 bases between them. Germline V lookup: CDR1 MGHRA, CDR2 YSYEKL. The material sequenced was CD4+ T cells from blood, taken at the 22-month timepoint. The sequence was collected from a human patient who received a liver transplant. Some T cells could come from the graft donor. The chain couples TRBV4-1 to TRBJ1-2; tentatively, D is TRBD1 (5 bases). The DNA for the CDR3 is TGCGCCAGCAGCCGGGGGTTGGTCTATGGCTACACCTTC. This codes for CASSRGLVYGYTF.